Listed below are T cell receptor beta chains from one sample, sequenced in a study of shared clonotypes between healthy human individuals. Only in-frame clones appear in the TCRdb table, and some are missing; sequencing was by immunoSEQ multiplex PCR. The sample holds about 2 million clones; approximately 94% are singletons and the top ten take roughly 1.2%. The specimen sequenced was naive CD8+ T cells sorted from blood. The receptors originated from a man between 18 and 29 years old in good health. The CDR3 runs from the conserved cysteine through the conserved F or W. Fields, in order: V gene, J gene, clone size, CDR3 protein. Only some rows state a clone size, as once, few, many or a class for expanded clones.

V gene: TRBV11-2; J gene: TRBJ2-7; clone size: once; CDR3 protein: CASSLDGDEQYF
V gene: TRBV6-5; J gene: TRBJ2-1; clone size: once; CDR3 protein: CASSMAGGAYNEQFF
V gene: TRBV13; J gene: TRBJ2-5; clone size: -; CDR3 protein: CASSLTGGRETQYF
V gene: TRBV4-1; J gene: TRBJ1-1; clone size: -; CDR3 protein: CASSQPDPPGAFF
V gene: TRBV18; J gene: TRBJ1-6; clone size: few; CDR3 protein: CASSPGRTGWDSPLHF
V gene: TRBV5-1; J gene: TRBJ2-7; clone size: -; CDR3 protein: CASSPGTGVGQYF
V gene: TRBV4-1; J gene: TRBJ2-7; clone size: -; CDR3 protein: CASSQGTGQRSSYEQYF
V gene: TRBV2; J gene: TRBJ2-7; clone size: once; CDR3 protein: CASSDPDYEQYF
V gene: TRBV27; J gene: TRBJ1-5; clone size: -; CDR3 protein: CASSLRDNSNQPQHF
V gene: TRBV28; J gene: TRBJ2-7; clone size: -; CDR3 protein: CASSAHSNYEQYF
V gene: TRBV7-8; J gene: TRBJ2-7; clone size: -; CDR3 protein: CASSIRQGSEYEQYF
V gene: TRBV11-3; J gene: TRBJ2-1; clone size: -; CDR3 protein: CASSLGGAGATYNEQFF
V gene: TRBV6-5; J gene: TRBJ2-1; clone size: -; CDR3 protein: CASSPGHEQFF
V gene: TRBV19; J gene: TRBJ1-2; clone size: -; CDR3 protein: CASRNRPGTANYGYTF
V gene: TRBV29-1; J gene: TRBJ2-1; clone size: -; CDR3 protein: CSVEGLKSSYNEQFF
V gene: TRBV29-1; J gene: TRBJ1-4; clone size: -; CDR3 protein: CSVRWGGEKLFF
V gene: TRBV6-1; J gene: TRBJ1-4; clone size: -; CDR3 protein: CASGRDRGFEKLFF
V gene: TRBV19; J gene: TRBJ1-1; clone size: -; CDR3 protein: CASAGTVEAFF
V gene: TRBV5-4; J gene: TRBJ1-6; clone size: -; CDR3 protein: CASSSGTEAYNSPLHF
V gene: TRBV4-2; J gene: TRBJ2-3; clone size: -; CDR3 protein: CASSQESVTDTQYF
V gene: TRBV13; J gene: TRBJ2-3; clone size: -; CDR3 protein: CASSLNPDTQYF
V gene: TRBV27; J gene: TRBJ2-7; clone size: -; CDR3 protein: CASSFRAGTYEQYF
V gene: TRBV28; J gene: TRBJ1-3; clone size: once; CDR3 protein: CASSEDPLGTIYF
V gene: TRBV28; J gene: TRBJ1-2; clone size: -; CDR3 protein: CASSLRDLRYGYTF
V gene: TRBV27; J gene: TRBJ2-7; clone size: -; CDR3 protein: CASSSLPGLAEDEQYF
V gene: TRBV19; J gene: TRBJ1-1; clone size: -; CDR3 protein: CATKTEGTMNTEAFF
V gene: TRBV7-9; J gene: TRBJ2-1; clone size: -; CDR3 protein: CASSLGQPHEQFF
V gene: TRBV28; J gene: TRBJ2-7; clone size: -; CDR3 protein: CASSLLGEATYEQYF
V gene: TRBV5-4; J gene: TRBJ1-4; clone size: -; CDR3 protein: CASSLPGTSEKLFF
V gene: TRBV28; J gene: TRBJ1-5; clone size: -; CDR3 protein: CASSISGIQPQHF
V gene: TRBV5-6; J gene: TRBJ1-1; clone size: few; CDR3 protein: CASSLAGNTEAFF
V gene: TRBV30; J gene: TRBJ2-7; clone size: -; CDR3 protein: CAWAESSYEQYF
V gene: TRBV6-5; J gene: TRBJ1-1; clone size: -; CDR3 protein: CASSAAPGGTEAFF
V gene: TRBV28; J gene: TRBJ1-4; clone size: -; CDR3 protein: CASSLRAHPGEKLFF
V gene: TRBV27; J gene: TRBJ2-7; clone size: -; CDR3 protein: CASSLGTGEYEQYF
V gene: TRBV5-5; J gene: TRBJ2-1; clone size: -; CDR3 protein: CASDGLAGGRNEQFF
V gene: TRBV19; J gene: TRBJ1-2; clone size: -; CDR3 protein: CASSAPGQGLVYGYTF
V gene: TRBV4-2; J gene: TRBJ2-7; clone size: -; CDR3 protein: CASSPLWAGETYEQYF
V gene: TRBV5-4; J gene: TRBJ2-2; clone size: -; CDR3 protein: CASSLLEVDTGELFF
V gene: TRBV19; J gene: TRBJ1-1; clone size: -; CDR3 protein: CASSTSLGTEAFF
V gene: TRBV6-4; J gene: TRBJ2-7; clone size: -; CDR3 protein: CASDTLPLRAPSYEQYF
V gene: TRBV2; J gene: TRBJ1-1; clone size: -; CDR3 protein: CASSERTALNTEAFF
V gene: TRBV6-6; J gene: TRBJ2-2; clone size: -; CDR3 protein: CASNHRAGELFF
V gene: TRBV19; J gene: TRBJ2-7; clone size: -; CDR3 protein: CASSTMARNEQYF
V gene: TRBV25-1; J gene: TRBJ1-1; clone size: -; CDR3 protein: CASRGGAGVEFVNTEAFF
V gene: TRBV21-1; J gene: TRBJ2-7; clone size: -; CDR3 protein: CASSKVPGPYF
V gene: TRBV2; J gene: TRBJ1-1; clone size: -; CDR3 protein: CASSEDRTNEAFF
V gene: TRBV27; J gene: TRBJ2-1; clone size: -; CDR3 protein: CASSYGPGGRSEQFF
V gene: TRBV9; J gene: TRBJ1-2; clone size: -; CDR3 protein: CASSVGGAVTSGYTF